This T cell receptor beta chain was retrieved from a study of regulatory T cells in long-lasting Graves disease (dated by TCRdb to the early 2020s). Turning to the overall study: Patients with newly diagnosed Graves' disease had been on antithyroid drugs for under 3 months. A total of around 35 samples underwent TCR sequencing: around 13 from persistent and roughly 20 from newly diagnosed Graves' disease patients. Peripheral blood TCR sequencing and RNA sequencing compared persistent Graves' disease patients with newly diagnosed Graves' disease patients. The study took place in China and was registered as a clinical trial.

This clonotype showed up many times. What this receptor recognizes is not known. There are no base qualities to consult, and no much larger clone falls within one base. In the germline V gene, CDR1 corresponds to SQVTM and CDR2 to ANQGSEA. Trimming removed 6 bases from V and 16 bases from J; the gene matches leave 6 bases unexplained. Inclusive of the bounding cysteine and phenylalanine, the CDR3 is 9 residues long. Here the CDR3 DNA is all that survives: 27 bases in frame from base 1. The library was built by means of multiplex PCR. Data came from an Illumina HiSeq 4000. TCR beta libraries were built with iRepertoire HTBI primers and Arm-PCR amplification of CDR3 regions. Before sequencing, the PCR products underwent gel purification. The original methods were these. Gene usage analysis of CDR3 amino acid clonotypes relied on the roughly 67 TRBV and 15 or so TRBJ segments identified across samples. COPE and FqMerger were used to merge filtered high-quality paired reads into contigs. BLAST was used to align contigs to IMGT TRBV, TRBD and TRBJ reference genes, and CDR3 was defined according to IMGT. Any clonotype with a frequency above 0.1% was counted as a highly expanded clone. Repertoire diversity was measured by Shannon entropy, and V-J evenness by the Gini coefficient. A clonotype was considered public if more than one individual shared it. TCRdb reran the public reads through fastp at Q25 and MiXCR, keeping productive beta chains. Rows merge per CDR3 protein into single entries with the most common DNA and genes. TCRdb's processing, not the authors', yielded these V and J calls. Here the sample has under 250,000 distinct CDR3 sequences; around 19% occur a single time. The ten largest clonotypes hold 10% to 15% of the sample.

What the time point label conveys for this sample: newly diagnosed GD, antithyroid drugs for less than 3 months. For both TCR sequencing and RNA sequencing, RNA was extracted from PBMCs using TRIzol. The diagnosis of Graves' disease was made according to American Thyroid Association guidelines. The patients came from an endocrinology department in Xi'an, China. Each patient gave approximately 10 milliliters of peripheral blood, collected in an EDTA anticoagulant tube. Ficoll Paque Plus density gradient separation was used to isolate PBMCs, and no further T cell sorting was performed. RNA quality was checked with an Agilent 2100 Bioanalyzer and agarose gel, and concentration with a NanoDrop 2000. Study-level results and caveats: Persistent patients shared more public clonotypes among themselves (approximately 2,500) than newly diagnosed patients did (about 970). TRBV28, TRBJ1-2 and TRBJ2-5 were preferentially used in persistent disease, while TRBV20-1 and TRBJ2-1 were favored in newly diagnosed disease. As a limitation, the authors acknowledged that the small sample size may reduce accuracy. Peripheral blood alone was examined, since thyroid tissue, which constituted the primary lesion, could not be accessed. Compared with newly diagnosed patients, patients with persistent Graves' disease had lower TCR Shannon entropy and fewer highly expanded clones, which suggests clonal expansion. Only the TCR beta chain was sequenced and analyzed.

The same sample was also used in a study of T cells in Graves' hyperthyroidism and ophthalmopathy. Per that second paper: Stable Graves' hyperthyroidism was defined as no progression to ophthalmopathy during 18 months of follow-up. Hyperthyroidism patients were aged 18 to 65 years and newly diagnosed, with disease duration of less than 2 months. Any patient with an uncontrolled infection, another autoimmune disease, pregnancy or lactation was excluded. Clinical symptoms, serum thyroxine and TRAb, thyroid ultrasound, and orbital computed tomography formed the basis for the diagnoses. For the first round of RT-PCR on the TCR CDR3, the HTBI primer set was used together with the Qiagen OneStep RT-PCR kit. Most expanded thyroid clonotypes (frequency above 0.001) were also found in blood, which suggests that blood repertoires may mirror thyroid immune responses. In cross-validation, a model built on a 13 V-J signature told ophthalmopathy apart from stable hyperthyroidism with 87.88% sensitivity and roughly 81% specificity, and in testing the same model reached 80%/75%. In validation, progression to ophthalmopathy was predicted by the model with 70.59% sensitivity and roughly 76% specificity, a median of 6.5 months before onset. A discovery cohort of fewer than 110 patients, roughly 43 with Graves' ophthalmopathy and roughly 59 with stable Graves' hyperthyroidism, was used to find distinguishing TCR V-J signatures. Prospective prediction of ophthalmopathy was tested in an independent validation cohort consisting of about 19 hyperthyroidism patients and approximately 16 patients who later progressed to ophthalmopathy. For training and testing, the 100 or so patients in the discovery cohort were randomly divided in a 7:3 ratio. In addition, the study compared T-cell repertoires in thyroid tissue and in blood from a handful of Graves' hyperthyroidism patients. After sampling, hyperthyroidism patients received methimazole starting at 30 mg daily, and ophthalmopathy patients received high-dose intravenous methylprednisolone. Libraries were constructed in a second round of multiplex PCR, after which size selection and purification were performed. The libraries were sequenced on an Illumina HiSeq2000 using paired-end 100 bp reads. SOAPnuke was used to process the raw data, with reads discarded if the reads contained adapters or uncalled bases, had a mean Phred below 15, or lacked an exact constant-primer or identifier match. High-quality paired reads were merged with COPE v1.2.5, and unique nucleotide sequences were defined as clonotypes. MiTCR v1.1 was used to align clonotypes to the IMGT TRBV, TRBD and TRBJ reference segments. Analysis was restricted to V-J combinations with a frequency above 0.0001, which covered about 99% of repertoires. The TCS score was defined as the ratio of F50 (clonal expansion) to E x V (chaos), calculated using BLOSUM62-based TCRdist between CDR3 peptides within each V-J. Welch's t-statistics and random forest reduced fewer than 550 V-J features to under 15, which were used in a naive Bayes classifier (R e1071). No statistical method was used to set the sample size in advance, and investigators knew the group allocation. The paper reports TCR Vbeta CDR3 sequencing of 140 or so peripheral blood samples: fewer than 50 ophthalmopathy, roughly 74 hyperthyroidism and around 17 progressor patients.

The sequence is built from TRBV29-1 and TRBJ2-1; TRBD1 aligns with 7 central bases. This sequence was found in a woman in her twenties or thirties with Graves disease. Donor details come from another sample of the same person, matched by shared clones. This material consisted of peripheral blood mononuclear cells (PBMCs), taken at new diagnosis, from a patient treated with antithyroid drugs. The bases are TGCAGCGTGGGGGACAGCTATTTCTTC. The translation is CSVGDSYFF.